This T cell receptor (beta chain) was recovered during a study of neurological immune-mediated disorders (dated by TCRdb to 2018 to 2020). Study-level background: The study compared peripheral blood TCR-beta repertoires of HTLV-I-associated myelopathy (HAM/TSP) patients, multiple sclerosis patients and healthy controls using UMI-based sequencing. The cohort comprised 68 subjects: roughly 15 HAM/TSP patients, approximately 34 multiple sclerosis patients and about 20 healthy controls. The approximately 99 TCR-beta libraries included longitudinal samples, technical triplicates and paired sorted CD4+ and CD8+ T-cell subsets alongside PBMC samples. Longitudinal HAM/TSP donors and healthy donors each had 3 time-points at intervals of about 3-45 months.

The CDR3 runs 13 residues from the cysteine to the phenylalanine. Only CDR3 DNA remains: 39 bases, in frame from the first base. V is cut by 1 base and J by 6 bases, and the space between the germline ends is 9 bases. The time point label corresponds to: longitudinal time-point 1 (baseline). Blood bank volunteers in Maryland, USA served as the healthy controls. For the unsorted PBMC libraries, 2 million PBMCs were stored in RNAlater at -80 degrees C until RNA extraction and were used to generate the libraries. PBMCs were separated from peripheral blood using Ficoll-Hypaque density gradient centrifugation and then cryopreserved in liquid nitrogen. Results and caveats for the whole study, not just this receptor: Expanded clones from different subjects shared no identical CDR3 amino acid sequences, which suggests that TCR-beta repertoires were private in all groups. TCR clonal expansion was greatest in HAM/TSP patients and smallest in MS patients, who ranked below even healthy controls.

The table lists this clonotype with many counts. The clone's antigen remains unknown. No base quality information exists; no much larger clone differs at one position. To synthesize cDNA, template-switch 5'RACE was performed with a primer carrying a 10-nucleotide random unique molecular identifier so that each TCR transcript was tagged. Each sequencing run produced over 160 million TCR-beta sequences covering 15-18 subjects. The RNeasy kit was used for extraction of total RNA. The KAPA Real-time Library Amplification kit was used to amplify TCR-beta VDJ regions with primers for the TCR constant region and the 5'RACE anchor. Sample indexes and Illumina adaptors were added in a first PCR, and a second PCR then increased library yield. After Ampure bead purification, the roughly 650 bp TCR product was size-selected on a 2% E-gel SizeSelection system. Before pooling, library quality was assessed on a Bioanalyzer, concentration was determined with Qubit, and library quantification was performed with the Kapa Library Quantification kit. Paired-end 2 x 150 bp sequencing of the libraries was performed on an Illumina HiSeq 2500. To increase sequence diversity, roughly 24-32% phiX was spiked into each library pool. Per the source publication's procedure: Quality-filtered reads were processed with the UMI-based MiGEC pipeline, and over 90% of raw TCR sequences were removed by the MiGEC pipeline during error correction. IMGT germline references were used for alignment of VDJ genes, and clonotypes were defined by a unique CDR3 amino acid sequence together with V-J genes. Clonal expansion, Shannon diversity, and CDR3 relatedness (CalcPairwiseDistances, ClusterSamples) were evaluated with VDJtools, and phylogenetic trees were built with CLCbio workbench. Expanded clones were defined as having at least 8 unique UMIs, based on coefficient-of-variation modelling across technical triplicates. The public reads were reanalyzed by TCRdb: fastp trimming at Q25, MiXCR alignment, in-frame beta chains only. Each entry is one CDR3 protein sequence, shown with its most common DNA and genes. Clone size and V and J calls follow TCRdb, not the original study. Here the sample has over 55,000 distinct CDR3 sequences; around 9.6% occur a single time. The ten most abundant clones make up about 9.6% of the sample.

This TCR derives from a man younger than 40 in good health. The sample was PBMCs. The chain joins TRBV12-3 or TRBV12-4 to TRBJ1-1, with the D gene call left open. The nucleotides read TGTGCCAGCAGTTTAGGCAATCCCGCTGAAGCTTTCTTT. Translation gives CASSLGNPAEAFF.